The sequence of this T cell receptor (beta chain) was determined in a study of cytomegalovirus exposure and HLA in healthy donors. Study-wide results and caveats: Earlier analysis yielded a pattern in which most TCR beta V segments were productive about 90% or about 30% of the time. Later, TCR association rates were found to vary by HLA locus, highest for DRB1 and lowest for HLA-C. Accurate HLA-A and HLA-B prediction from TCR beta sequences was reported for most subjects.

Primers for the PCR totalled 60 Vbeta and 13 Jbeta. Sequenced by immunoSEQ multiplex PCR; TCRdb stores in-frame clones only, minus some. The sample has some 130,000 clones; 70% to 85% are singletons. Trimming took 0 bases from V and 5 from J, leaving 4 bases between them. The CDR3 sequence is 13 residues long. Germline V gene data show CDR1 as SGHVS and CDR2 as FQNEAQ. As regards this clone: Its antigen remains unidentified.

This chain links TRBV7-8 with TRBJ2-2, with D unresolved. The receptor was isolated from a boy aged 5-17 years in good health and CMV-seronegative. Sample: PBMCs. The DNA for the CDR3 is TGTGCCAGCAGCTTAGCTCCTACCGGGGAGCTGTTTTTT. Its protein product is CASSLAPTGELFF.